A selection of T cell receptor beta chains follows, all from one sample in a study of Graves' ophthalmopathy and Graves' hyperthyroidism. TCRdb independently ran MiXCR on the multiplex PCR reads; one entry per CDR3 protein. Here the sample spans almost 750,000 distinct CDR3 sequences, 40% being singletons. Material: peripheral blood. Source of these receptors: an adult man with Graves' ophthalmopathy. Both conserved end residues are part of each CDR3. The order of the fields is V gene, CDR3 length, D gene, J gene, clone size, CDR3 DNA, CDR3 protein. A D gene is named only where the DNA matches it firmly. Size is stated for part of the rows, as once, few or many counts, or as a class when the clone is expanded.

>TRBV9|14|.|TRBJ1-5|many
TGTGCCAGCAGCGTTGGTCAGGGCAATCAGCCCCAGCATTTT
CASSVGQGNQPQHF
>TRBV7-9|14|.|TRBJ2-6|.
TGTGCCAGCAGCTTAAGGGACGAGGCCAACGTCCTGACTTTC
CASSLRDEANVLTF
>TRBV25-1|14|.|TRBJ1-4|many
TGTGCCAGCTGGGGTGGGGGGGCTAATGAAAAACTGTTTTTT
CASWGGGANEKLFF
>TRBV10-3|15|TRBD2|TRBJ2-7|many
TGTGCCATCAGTGACCCGACTAGCGGGAGTTACGAGCAGTACTTC
CAISDPTSGSYEQYF
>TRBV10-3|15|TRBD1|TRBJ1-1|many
TGTGCCATCAGTGAGCAGACAGGGAGGAACACTGAAGCTTTCTTT
CAISEQTGRNTEAFF
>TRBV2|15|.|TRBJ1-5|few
TGTGCCAGCAGTGAATCAGGGTTTCGGGATCAGCCCCAGCATTTT
CASSESGFRDQPQHF
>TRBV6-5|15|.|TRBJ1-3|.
TGTGCCAGCAGTTACTCAGCAGGGGAACGAAACACCATATATTTT
CASSYSAGERNTIYF
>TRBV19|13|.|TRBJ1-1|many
TGTGCCAGTAGTATCATACTGAACACTGAAGCTTTCTTT
CASSIILNTEAFF
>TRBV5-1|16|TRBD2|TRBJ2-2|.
TGCGCCAGCAGCTTGGGTCTAGCGGGACACACCGGGGAGCTGTTTTTT
CASSLGLAGHTGELFF
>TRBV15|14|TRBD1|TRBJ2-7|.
TGTGCCACCAGCAGAACCCCGACAGGGCGAGAGCAGTACTTC
CATSRTPTGREQYF
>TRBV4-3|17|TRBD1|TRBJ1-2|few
TGCGCCAGCAGCCAAGATTTGTGGATCGACAGGGTCGGTGGCTACACCTTC
CASSQDLWIDRVGGYTF
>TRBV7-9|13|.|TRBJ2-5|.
TGTGCCAGCAGCGTTATAGTAGGGGAGACCCAGTACTTC
CASSVIVGETQYF
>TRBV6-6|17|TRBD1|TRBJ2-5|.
TGTGCCAGCAGTTACGCCGTTAACAGGGGGTTGGGGGAGACCCAGTACTTC
CASSYAVNRGLGETQYF
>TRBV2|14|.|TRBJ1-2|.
TGTGCCAGCAGCGATGGGGCGGGGTACTATGGCTACACCTTC
CASSDGAGYYGYTF
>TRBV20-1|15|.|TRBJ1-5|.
TGCAGTGCTAGAGTTGGGGCGCCGGGCAATCAGCCCCAGCATTTT
CSARVGAPGNQPQHF
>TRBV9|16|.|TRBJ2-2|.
TGTGCCAGCAGCCCCCGTGAGGGATTAGTTACCGGGGAGCTGTTTTTT
CASSPREGLVTGELFF
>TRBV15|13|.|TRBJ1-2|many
TGTGCCACCAGCGCCCCGACAGGAAGAGGCTACACCTTC
CATSAPTGRGYTF
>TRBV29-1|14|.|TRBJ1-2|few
TGCAGCGTTGATACAGGACAAGGGTACTATAGCTACACCTTC
CSVDTGQGYYSYTF
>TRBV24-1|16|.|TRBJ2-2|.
TGTGCCACCAGTGATCCCCGCAGGGAGCTATCCGGGGAGCTGTTTTTT
CATSDPRRELSGELFF
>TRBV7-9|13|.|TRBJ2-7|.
TGTGCCAGCAGCTTAGTGCGGGGCTACGAGCAGCACTTC
CASSLVRGYEQHF
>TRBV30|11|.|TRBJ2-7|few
TGTGCCTGGAGTGTAATCGACGAGCAGTACTTC
CAWSVIDEQYF
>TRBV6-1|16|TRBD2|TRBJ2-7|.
TGTGCCAGCACTGAGCGGGGCGGGAGGGCCCTCGGCGAGCAGTACTTC
CASTERGGRALGEQYF